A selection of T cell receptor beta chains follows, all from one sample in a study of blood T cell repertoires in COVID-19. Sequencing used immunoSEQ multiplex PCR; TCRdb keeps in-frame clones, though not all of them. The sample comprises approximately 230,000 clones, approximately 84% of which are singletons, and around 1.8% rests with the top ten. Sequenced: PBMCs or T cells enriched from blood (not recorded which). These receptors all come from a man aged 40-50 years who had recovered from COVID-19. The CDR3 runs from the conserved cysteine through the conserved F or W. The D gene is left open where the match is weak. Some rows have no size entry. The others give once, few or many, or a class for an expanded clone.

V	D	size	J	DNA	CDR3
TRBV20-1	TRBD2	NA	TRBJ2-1	TGCAGTGCTAGTACCAGCGGGGGGTACAATGAGCAGTTCTTC	CSASTSGGYNEQFF
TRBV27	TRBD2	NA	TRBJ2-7	TGTGCCAGCATTCTAGGGACTAGCGGGAGATACGAGCAGTACTTC	CASILGTSGRYEQYF
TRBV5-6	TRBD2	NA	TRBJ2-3	TGTGCCAGCAGCTTGAGCGGACTAGCGGTCACAGATACGCAGTATTTT	CASSLSGLAVTDTQYF
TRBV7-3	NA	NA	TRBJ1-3	TGTGCCAGCAGCTTAAGGAGTCAGGGGCCTGGAAACACCATATATTTT	CASSLRSQGPGNTIYF
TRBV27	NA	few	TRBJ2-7	TGTGCCAGCAGCCTAGGCGGGGAGCAGTACTTC	CASSLGGEQYF
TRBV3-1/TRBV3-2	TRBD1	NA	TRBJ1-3	TGTGCCAGCAGCGAAACAGGGGGCTCTGGAAACACCATATATTTT	CASSETGGSGNTIYF
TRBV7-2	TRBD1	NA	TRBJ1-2	TGTGCCAGCAGCTTTCAGACAGGGGACTATGGCTACACCTTC	CASSFQTGDYGYTF
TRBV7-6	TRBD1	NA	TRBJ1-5	TGTGCCAGCAGCCCACAGGGGGCAAATCAGCCCCAGCATTTT	CASSPQGANQPQHF
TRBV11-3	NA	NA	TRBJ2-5	TGTGCCAGCAGCTTAGATAAAGAGACCCAGTACTTC	CASSLDKETQYF
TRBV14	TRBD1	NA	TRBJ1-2	TGTGCCAGCAGCCAAGATCTGGACGGGACAGCTAACTATGGCTACACCTTC	CASSQDLDGTANYGYTF
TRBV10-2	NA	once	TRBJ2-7	TGCGCCAGCAGTGAGGGCGGTTCCTACGAGCAGTACTTC	CASSEGGSYEQYF
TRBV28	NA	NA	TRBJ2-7	TGTGCCAGCAGTCCCGGGATGGCATTCGGGGAGCAGTACTTC	CASSPGMAFGEQYF
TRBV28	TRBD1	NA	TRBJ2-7	TGTGCCAGCAGTTTATTCCCCCTTCAGGGGGCAGGGGCCTACGAGCAGTACTTC	CASSLFPLQGAGAYEQYF
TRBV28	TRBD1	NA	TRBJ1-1	TGTGCCAGCAGTGACAGGGTCGGACACACTGAAGCTTTCTTT	CASSDRVGHTEAFF
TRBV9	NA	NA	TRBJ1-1	TGTGCCAGCAGCGTAGCTTCAGGGGACACTGAAGCTTTCTTT	CASSVASGDTEAFF